The 9 T cell receptor beta chains in this list originate from one sample, sequenced in a study of cytomegalovirus exposure and HLA in healthy donors. Amplification used 60 Vbeta primers and 13 Jbeta primers. The protocol was immunoSEQ multiplex PCR, while the TCRdb copy is restricted to in-frame clones and leaves out a portion. The data show over 130,000 clones, over 75% seen once. Sequencing input: PBMCs. All receptors come from a man over 45 in good health and CMV-seronegative.

The rearrangement links TRBV9 to TRBJ1-6; the match to TRBD1 covers 10 bases. The CDR3 contains 15 residues. The germline V gene encodes CDR1 SGDLS and CDR2 YYNGEE. V lost 3 bases, J lost 6 bases, and 3 bases stayed unmatched. As DNA, the CDR3 is TGTGCCAGCAGCGCCGGGGACAGGGGTAATTCACCCCTCCACTTT. Protein: CASSAGDRGNSPLHF.

The chain carries TRBV9 and TRBJ2-1; TRBD1 aligns across 9 bases. CDR1 and CDR2 (germline): SGDLS, YYNGEE. The CDR3 covers 15 residues. Unmatched junction bases numbered 4, after V lost 4 bases and J lost 2 bases. CDR3 bases: TGTGCCAGCAGCCCGGACAGGGGACCCTACAATGAGCAGTTCTTC. This translates into CASSPDRGPYNEQFF.

This clone was observed once. The chain carries TRBV27 and TRBJ2-1, with 15 nucleotides matching TRBD2. The CDR3 consists of 15 residues. Unmatched junction bases numbered 3, after V lost 5 bases and J lost 7 bases. The germline gives CDR1 MNHEY, CDR2 SMNVEV (reference sequence). The CDR3 reads CASSQGTSGRNEQFF. In DNA form, the CDR3 reads TGTGCCAGCAGTCAAGGGACTAGCGGGAGGAATGAGCAGTTCTTC.

This clone was detected once. The chain is built from TRBV7-9 and TRBJ2-2; 10 positions match TRBD1. From germline, CDR1 is SEHNR and CDR2 FQNEAQ (reference sequence). V shed 5 bases and J 4 bases; nucleotides not matched to a gene: 7. This CDR3 is built from 16 residues. The CDR3 spells CASSNPRQGATGELFF. The CDR3 bases are TGTGCCAGCAGCAACCCTCGACAGGGGGCCACCGGGGAGCTGTTTTTT.

V usage is TRBV29-1 and J usage is TRBJ2-5; the match to TRBD2 covers 12 bases. Germline CDR1 and CDR2: SQVTM and ANQGSEA. V was clipped by 6 bases and J by 5 bases; unmatched bases: 7. This CDR3 has 14 residues. CDR3 in DNA: TGCAGCGTGGGGCCTAGCGGGGGGGCCGAGACCCAGTACTTC. Protein sequence: CSVGPSGGAETQYF.

The rearrangement uses TRBV7-6 and TRBJ1-6; weak D call: TRBD1 (5 bases). There are 15 residues in the CDR3. The germline V gene has CDR1 SGHVS and CDR2 FNYEAQ. V lost 5 bases and J lost 7, with 15 bases in between. For the CDR3, the DNA is TGTGCCAGCAGCCCAAGGGGTTTGGGCAATTCACCCCTCCACTTT. Translation gives CASSPRGLGNSPLHF.

The chain carries TRBV7-3 and TRBJ2-5, with D tentatively TRBD2 (6 bases). CDR3 length: 16 residues. V lost 2 bases and J lost 5, with 18 bases in between. Germline CDR1 SGHTA, CDR2 FQGTGA. The CDR3: CASSLFGVRGGETQYF. The DNA for the CDR3 is TGTGCCAGCAGCTTATTCGGTGTGCGGGGCGGCGAGACCCAGTACTTC. Combining the CDR3 with reference TRBV7-3 and TRBJ2-5 gives the whole variable domain GAGVSQTPSNKVTEKGKYVELRCDPISGHTALYWYRQSLGQGPEFLIYFQGTGAADDSGLPNDRFFAVRPEGSVSTLKIQRTERGDSAVYLCASSLFGVRGGETQYFGPGTRLLVL.

This clone turned up a few times. This CDR3 reads CASSPGPTDRAQPQHF. CDR3 sequence (DNA): TGTGCCAGCAGCCCTGGCCCGACCGACAGGGCTCAGCCCCAGCATTTT. This chain joins TRBV7-2 and TRBJ1-5; 7 nucleotides align to TRBD1. CDR1 and CDR2 from the germline V gene are SGHTA and FQGNSA. V trimming: 5 bases; J trimming: 6 bases; junction bases outside the gene matches: 13. There are 16 residues in the CDR3.

The count of this clone is one. The rearrangement links TRBV30 to TRBJ2-7, with TRBD2 matching 10 bases. Germline CDR1 is GTSNPN and CDR2 is SVGIG (reference sequence). The CDR3 runs 16 residues. J lost 1 base, V lost 4 bases, and 10 bases had no gene match. CDR3 DNA: TGTGCCTGGAAGTGGGGGCCTAGCGGGGGTTCCTACGAGCAGTACTTC. This codes for CAWKWGPSGGSYEQYF.